The sequence of this T cell receptor (beta chain) was determined in a study of blood T cell repertoires in COVID-19. Measured with immunoSEQ multiplex PCR; TCRdb has only the in-frame clones, and not every one. The sample lists fewer than 90,000 clones; roughly nine tenths were seen once. The CDR3 loop spans 15 amino acids. Germline values: CDR1 WSHSY, CDR2 SAAADI. The trim removed 4 bases at V and 3 bases at J, leaving 5 bases unmatched. The sequence came from a man in his forties or fifties with active or convalescent COVID-19. The chain links TRBV10-2 to TRBJ1-1, with 10 positions matching TRBD1. What was sequenced was peripheral blood. In DNA, the CDR3 is TGCGCCAGCAGTGGCCCGGGGACAGGGGACACTGAAGCTTTCTTT. It specifies CASSGPGTGDTEAFF.